One sample yielded the 14 T cell receptor beta chains listed below, sequenced in a study of tumor-infiltrating lymphocytes in primary liver carcinoma. It was from 20-30 mg of unsorted bulk tissue that RNA and DNA were co-extracted. TCR beta cDNA was prepared out of around 460 ng total RNA by means of a constant-region primer. Three nested multiplex PCR rounds, a slightly modified ARM-PCR, produced the libraries for TCR beta. Researchers ran the first two PCR rounds for ten to eleven cycles each with TRBV1-TRBV30 forward primers and a C-beta reverse primer. Using its own MiXCR run on the multiplex PCR reads, TCRdb lists one record per CDR3 protein. This table has about 96,000 distinct CDR3 sequences, roughly 70% appearing once. Source material: tumor-adjacent normal liver tissue. The source of these receptors is a man aged 35 to 55 with primary liver carcinoma and hepatitis B virus infection.

Of note for this clonotype: A read error may explain this, as a much larger clone is one base away. The CDR3 sequence is CASTLTGGGKNIQYF. Written as DNA, the CDR3 is TGTGCCAGCACTCTGACCGGGGGGGGCAAAAACATTCAGTACTTC. The V gene is TRBV6-1, the J gene TRBJ2-4; TRBD2 agrees at 8 bases. This CDR3 comprises 15 residues. V shed 7 bases and J 3 bases; nucleotides not matched to a gene: 8. Germline values: CDR1 MNHNS, CDR2 SASEGT.

About this clonotype itself: A junction end diverges from the germline sequence, so it may reflect a read error. The chain is built from TRBV11-2 and TRBJ2-3; 13 bases align to TRBD2. CDR1 and CDR2 from the germline V gene are SGHAT and FQNNGV. There are 17 residues in the CDR3. In nucleotides, the CDR3 is TGCGCCAGCAGCTACCAACTAGCGGGAGGGGTACCTGATACGCAGTATTTT. It is translated as CASSYQLAGGVPDTQYF. The complete variable domain, with remaining parts taken from reference TRBV11-2 and TRBJ2-3, reads EAGVAQSPRYKIIEKRQSVAFWCNPISGHATLYWYQQILGQGPKLLIQFQNNGVVDDSQLPKDRFSAERLKGVDSTLKIQPAKLEDSAVYLCASSYQLAGGVPDTQYFGPGTRLTVL.

The V call is TRBV11-2, the J call TRBJ2-7; 7 nucleotides line up with TRBD2. This CDR3 is built from 16 residues. CDR1 is SGHAT and CDR2 is FQNNGV in the germline V gene. With V trimmed by 5 bases and J by 3 bases, 13 bases remained unmatched. The CDR3 region has the DNA TGTGCCAGCAGCCTTGATGGGAGCGGGAACCTCTACGAGCAGTACTTC. This gives the protein CASSLDGSGNLYEQYF.

V usage is TRBV11-2 and J usage is TRBJ2-3; D is undetermined. The V gene lost 2 bases and the J gene lost 6 bases, with 18 bases spanning the gap. In germline, CDR1 is SGHAT, CDR2 FQNNGV. The CDR3 is 16 amino acids. CDR3 residues: CASSLLVAYPRDTQYF. The CDR3 DNA sequence: TGTGCCAGCAGCTTATTGGTTGCGTATCCTCGGGATACGCAGTATTTT.

This clonotype was seen only a few times. The CDR3 carries no conserved terminal phenylalanine or tryptophan, so it likely arises from a read error. This sequence joins TRBV11-2 and TRBJ2-7; a possible D gene is TRBD2 (6 bases). V was cut by 9 bases and J by 2 bases, with 20 bases left in between. Germline CDR1 and CDR2: SGHAT and FQNNGV. The CDR3 runs 15 residues. Written as DNA, the CDR3 is TGTGCCAGTAGCCTCGGCGGGACTTTACCCTACGAGCAGTACCTC. Translating gives CASSLGGTLPYEQYL.

CDR3 DNA: TGCAGCGTCCCCAAACCTCGATCCTACGAGCAGTACTTC. Its translation is CSVPKPRSYEQYF. V usage is TRBV29-1 and J usage is TRBJ2-7; unclear D gene. Germline V CDR1 and CDR2: SQVTM, ANQGSEA. The V and J ends lost 6 bases and 1 base respectively, with 13 bases between them. The CDR3 totals 13 residues.

Of note for this clonotype: The germline gene is not matched at one end of the junction; a read error may be the cause. This chain connects TRBV4-1 to TRBJ2-1, with a possible D match to TRBD1 (5 bases). The CDR3 totals 15 residues. CDR1 and CDR2 (germline): MGHRA, YSYEKL. Here the CDR3 reads CASSLNQGRSNEQLF. CDR3 nucleotides: TGCGCCAGCAGTCTAAACCAGGGTAGATCCAATGAGCAGCTCTTC.

Concerning this clonotype itself: The conserved phenylalanine or tryptophan is not found at the CDR3 terminus, so this likely reflects a read error. No DNA is shown, since the ends of the CDR3 on it are uncertain; the CDR3 is the one TCRdb lists. The V and J genes are TRBV29-1 and TRBJ1-1; TRBD1, the table's D call, lacks a check against the DNA. The germline CDR1 and CDR2 sequences are SQVTM and ANQGSEA. The CDR3 spans 10 amino acids, including both terminal residues. The CDR3 is CSVTTGEAFY.

A remark on this clonotype: The junction differs from germline at one of its ends, possibly a read error. V and J are TRBV10-2 and TRBJ2-3; 9 nucleotides match TRBD2. The CDR3 is 16 amino acids. CDR1 is WSHSY and CDR2 is SAAADI in the germline V gene. CDR3 in DNA: TGCGCCAACAGTGTTGATGTAGCGGGAGCGACAGATACGCGGTATTTT. Translating it yields CANSVDVAGATDTRYF.

This clonotype was observed many times. The chain employs TRBV10-3 and TRBJ2-3; possible D gene TRBD2, 5 bases. This CDR3 comprises 14 residues. The V end was cut by 6 bases, the J end by 5 bases, with 15 bases between. From germline, CDR1 is ENHRY and CDR2 SYGVKD. DNA for the CDR3: TGTGCCATCAGGACCGCGGGCGCCGGAGATACGCAGTATTTT. Its protein product is CAIRTAGAGDTQYF.

In this sample, this clonotype turned up once. The chain recombines TRBV11-2 with TRBJ2-5; D might be TRBD1 (6 bases). V dropped 10 bases and J dropped 4 bases, with 19 bases sitting between them. From germline, CDR1 is SGHAT and CDR2 FQNNGV. CDR3 length: 14 amino acids. CDR3 nucleotides: TGTGCCAACGGCTTAGGGGACACGCGAGAGACCCAGTACTTC. Translation gives CANGLGDTRETQYF.

This chain joins TRBV7-8 and TRBJ1-2; D might be TRBD1 (6 bases). CDR3 length: 15 residues. The V and J ends lost 5 bases and 2 bases respectively, with 15 bases between them. CDR1 SGHVS and CDR2 FQNEAQ come from the germline V gene. The CDR3 DNA sequence: TGTGCCAGCAGCACTCGGGCAGGGGTGAACTATGGCTACACCTTC. Its protein product is CASSTRAGVNYGYTF.

This clonotype was counted at least ten times. This chain uses TRBV6-4 with TRBJ2-3, with D hard to call. Germline loops: CDR1 MRHNA, CDR2 SNTAGT. The CDR3 spans 13 residues. Trimming left V 2 bases short and J 2 bases short, with 5 bases between. Written as DNA, the CDR3 is TGTGCCAGCAGTGACCAGCTCACAGATACGCAGTATTTT. Its translation: CASSDQLTDTQYF.

Concerning this clonotype: This may arise from a read error, as a much more abundant clone is one base away. The chain recombines TRBV5-5 with TRBJ2-7; possibly TRBD2 for D (6 bases). Germline V gene lookup returns CDR1 SGHKS and CDR2 YYEKEE (reference sequence). The CDR3 is 14 residues long. CDR3 in amino acids: CACSSSEGNYEQYF. The CDR3 bases are TGTGCCTGCAGCTCCTCGGAGGGGAACTACGAGCAGTACTTC.